The 15 T cell receptor beta chains in this list originate from one sample, sequenced in a study of blood T cell repertoires in COVID-19. Sequencing was performed with immunoSEQ multiplex PCR; in TCRdb, only in-frame clones are kept and a portion is missing. Of around 430,000 clones listed, around 89% are singletons. The sample consisted of peripheral blood. These receptors all stem from a woman aged 45-59 years with COVID-19, enrolled during active disease.

The rearrangement links TRBV6-4 to TRBJ2-1; 8 positions agree with TRBD2. Unmatched junction bases numbered 6, after V lost 0 bases and J lost 5 bases. CDR1 is MRHNA and CDR2 is SNTAGT in the germline V gene. The CDR3 runs to 16 residues. CDR3 DNA sequence: TGTGCCAGCAGTGACTCAACTAGCGGTCCAAACAATGAGCAGTTCTTC. As protein: CASSDSTSGPNNEQFF.

The chain carries TRBV19 and TRBJ2-1; D unresolved. The CDR3 is 16 amino acids. Germline V gene data show CDR1 as LNHDA and CDR2 as SQIVND (reference sequence). Trimming took 3 bases from V and 2 from J, leaving 14 bases between them. The CDR3 here is CASSIYTSPPYNEQFF. The CDR3 nucleotides are TGTGCCAGTAGTATTTACACCTCCCCGCCCTACAATGAGCAGTTCTTC.

V is TRBV2 and J is TRBJ1-1; 8 nucleotides match TRBD1. Unmatched junction bases numbered 12, after V lost 7 bases and J lost 11 bases. CDR1 is SNHLY and CDR2 is FYNNEI in the germline V gene. The CDR3 has 13 amino acids. In DNA, the CDR3 is TGTGCCAGCATAGAAACAGGGGGATGGTCCGCTTTCTTT. Protein: CASIETGGWSAFF.

The chain has TRBV5-4 and TRBJ1-5; 8 bases fit TRBD1. Germline V CDR1 and CDR2: SGHNT, YYREEE (reference sequence). The length of the CDR3 is 15 residues. V gave up 4 bases and J gave up 0 bases; unmatched junction bases: 3. DNA of the CDR3: TGTGCCAGCAGCGCGGGACAGGATAGCAATCAGCCCCAGCATTTT. Its translation is CASSAGQDSNQPQHF. Based on the CDR3 plus reference TRBV5-4 and TRBJ1-5, the full variable domain is ETGVTQSPTHLIKTRGQQVTLRCSSQSGHNTVSWYQQALGQGPQFIFQYYREEENGRGNFPPRFSGLQFPNYSSELNVNALELDDSALYLCASSAGQDSNQPQHFGDGTRLSIL.

This rearrangement joins TRBV3-1 (or the pseudogene TRBV3-2) to TRBJ1-5, with 8 nucleotides matching TRBD1. With 2 bases clipped from V and 9 bases from J, the junction kept 12 bases outside the gene matches. This CDR3 has 16 residues. CDR1 is LGHDT and CDR2 is YNNKEL in the germline V gene (reference sequence). The CDR3 reads CASSQRAGTGLWPQHF. In DNA, the CDR3 is TGTGCCAGCAGCCAAAGGGCGGGGACAGGCCTATGGCCCCAGCATTTT.

This chain uses TRBV4-1 with TRBJ2-7; TRBD2 agrees at 8 bases. Trimming at V came to 4 bases and at J to 6 bases, leaving 8 bases not matched to a gene. The CDR3 has 14 residues. Germline V gene lookup returns CDR1 MGHRA and CDR2 YSYEKL. The CDR3 loop is CASSLPGGSREQYF. CDR3 nucleotide sequence: TGCGCCAGCAGCCTACCGGGGGGGTCACGCGAGCAGTACTTC.

This clone has just one count. As DNA, the CDR3 is TGTGCCACCAGCACTAGGACAGGGGCTAACTATGGCTACACCTTC. Protein: CATSTRTGANYGYTF. J is TRBJ1-2 and V is TRBV15, with 9 bases that match TRBD1. V shed 4 bases, J shed 0 bases, and the junction held 3 bases outside the gene matches. The CDR3 has 15 residues. From germline, CDR1 is LNHNV and CDR2 YYDKDF (reference sequence). The complete variable domain, with remaining parts taken from reference TRBV15 and TRBJ1-2, reads DAMVIQNPRYQVTQFGKPVTLSCSQTLNHNVMYWYQQKSSQAPKLLFHYYDKDFNNEADTPDNFQSRRPNTSFCFLDIRSPGLGDTAMYLCATSTRTGANYGYTFGSGTRLTVV.

This chain joins TRBV10-2 and TRBJ1-1; 8 bases align to TRBD1. The germline CDR1 and CDR2 sequences are WSHSY and SAAADI. This CDR3 comprises 16 residues. The junction had 12 bases not matched to a gene; V was cut back by 5 bases and J by 4 bases. The CDR3 region has the DNA TGCGCCAGCAGTTTTTTCCGGACAGGGCAGGGCACTGAAGCTTTCTTT. Amino acids: CASSFFRTGQGTEAFF.

The chain recombines TRBV14 with TRBJ1-1; D not resolved. V shed 4 bases and J shed 4 bases, with 16 bases lying between them. Germline V CDR1 and CDR2: SGHDN, FVKESK. CDR3 length: 15 residues. The chain's CDR3 is CASSPTWRPGTEAFF. CDR3 coding DNA: TGTGCCAGCAGCCCGACTTGGAGGCCGGGCACTGAAGCTTTCTTT.

Of note for this clone: At one end, the junction sequence differs from germline, possibly due to a read error. The rearrangement links TRBV6-5 to TRBJ2-2, with 7 bases aligning to TRBD2. CDR1 is MNHEY and CDR2 is SVGAGI in the germline V gene. The CDR3 has 14 amino acids. The CDR3 region is CASSPGTNSGELFF. Here the CDR3 DNA reads TGTGCCAGCAGTCCCGGGACTAACAGCGGGGAGCTGTTTTTT.

The rearrangement links TRBV6-2 or TRBV6-3 to TRBJ2-3; tentatively, D is TRBD1 (5 bases). CDR1 and CDR2 (germline): MNHEY, SVGEGT. Trimming shortened V by 5 bases and J by 5 bases, and 11 bases separated the two germline ends. The CDR3 runs to 13 residues. The CDR3 is CASSKGPGDTQYF. The DNA of the CDR3 is TGTGCCAGCAGTAAGGGGCCGGGAGATACGCAGTATTTT.

The DNA of the CDR3 is TGTGCCAGCAGCCCTTTCGGCGGCAGGGGCGCCCACGAGCAGTACTTC. Protein product: CASSPFGGRGAHEQYF. The rearrangement joins TRBV5-6 to TRBJ2-7, with TRBD1 as a possible D gene (6 bases). CDR1 and CDR2 from the germline V gene are SGHDT and YYEEEE. The V end was cut by 4 bases, the J end by 5 bases, with 22 bases between. The CDR3 runs to 16 residues. The full variable domain, rest sourced from reference TRBV5-6 and TRBJ2-7, is DAGVTQSPTHLIKTRGQQVTLRCSPKSGHDTVSWYQQALGQGPQFIFQYYEEEERQRGNFPDRFSGHQFPNYSSELNVNALLLGDSALYLCASSPFGGRGAHEQYFGPGTRLTVT.

The genes are TRBV24-1 and TRBJ2-1; possibly TRBD2 for D (5 bases). Germline V lookup: CDR1 KGHDR, CDR2 SFDVKD. The V and J ends lost 3 bases and 15 bases respectively, with 17 bases between them. The CDR3 consists of 13 residues. The CDR3 DNA reads as TGTGCCACCAGTGATCCTCGGACGGAGGCCACGTTCTTC. It is translated as CATSDPRTEATFF.

This clone was counted once. The rearrangement uses TRBV10-1 and TRBJ2-2, with 10 bases that match TRBD2. The junction had 7 bases not matched to a gene; V was cut back by 5 bases and J by 4 bases. Per germline, CDR1 WNHNN and CDR2 SYGVQD (reference sequence). The CDR3 totals 16 residues. In nucleotides, the CDR3 is TGCGCCAGCAGTTTCCTAGCGGGGGCTTCCACCGGGGAGCTGTTTTTT. Its translation: CASSFLAGASTGELFF.

The chain joins TRBV2 to TRBJ2-2, with a tentative D call TRBD1 (6 bases). CDR3 size: 12 residues. The V end lost 11 bases, the J end lost 6 bases, and 13 bases lay between the germline ends. CDR1 SNHLY and CDR2 FYNNEI come from the germline V gene. The CDR3 protein is CAGGRHPGELFF. CDR3 sequence (DNA): TGTGCCGGGGGCCGGCACCCCGGGGAGCTGTTTTTT.